This T cell receptor beta chain was captured by sequencing in a study of blood T cell repertoires in COVID-19. Trimming pared 1 base from V and 2 bases from J, leaving 9 bases between. This CDR3 has 14 amino acids. The V gene's germline CDR1 is LNHDA and CDR2 SQIVND (reference sequence). The data were produced by immunoSEQ multiplex PCR, yet TCRdb's version contains in-frame clones alone and is incomplete. The repertoire holds around 290,000 clones, 70% to 90% seen once, with 13% in the top ten. The sequenced sample was peripheral blood. This chain uses TRBV19 with TRBJ2-7, with a weak D call TRBD2 (5 bases). The TCR sequence derives from a woman aged 70-85 years with COVID-19, enrolled during active disease. The DNA for the CDR3 is TGTGCCAGTAGTATAGGCGGGCAGACCTACGAGCAGTACTTC. This translates into CASSIGGQTYEQYF.